The 17 T cell receptor beta chains below were found in one sample sequenced in a study of shared clonotypes between healthy human individuals. Profiled with immunoSEQ multiplex PCR; TCRdb holds only in-frame clones, not every one. The table records about 1.1 million clones, 77% of them present only once. The sample was memory CD4+ T cells from PBMCs. The sample's subset: CD45RA-negative fraction. The receptors originated from a man between 18 and 29 years old in good health. Some clones in this sample may be carry-over from other donors' samples.

This clone was seen once. V and J are TRBV28 and TRBJ1-1; tentative D call: TRBD1 (5 bases). Trimming stripped 10 bases from V and 4 bases from J, with 16 bases between. The CDR3 is 13 residues long. Germline CDR1 and CDR2: MDHEN and SYDVKM. The DNA of the CDR3 is TGTGCCACGCAGGGTCCCGGGGTCACTGAAGCTTTCTTT. It specifies CATQGPGVTEAFF.

The chain carries TRBV28 and TRBJ1-5; perhaps TRBD1 as D (5 bases). Trimming removed 2 bases from V and 3 bases from J, with 14 bases in between. The CDR3 length is 16 residues. Per germline, CDR1 MDHEN and CDR2 SYDVKM. Here the CDR3 reads CASSLPLGHANQPQHF. The CDR3 coding sequence is TGTGCCAGCAGTTTACCTCTCGGACACGCCAATCAGCCCCAGCATTTT.

This clone was detected once. This chain uses TRBV7-9 with TRBJ1-4; TRBD1 matches at 9 bases. The CDR3 loop spans 15 amino acids. Germline values: CDR1 SEHNR, CDR2 FQNEAQ (reference sequence). V dropped 5 bases and J dropped 6; count of bases not matched to a gene: 7. The CDR3 protein is CASSTTGGGHEKLFF. As DNA, the CDR3 is TGTGCCAGCAGCACTACAGGGGGCGGCCATGAAAAACTGTTTTTT.

The CDR3 sequence is CASSDNKGGPETQYF. The CDR3 region has the DNA TGTGCCAGCAGTGACAATAAGGGGGGTCCGGAGACCCAGTACTTC. The rearrangement uses TRBV27 and TRBJ2-5; possibly TRBD1 or TRBD2 for D (6 bases each). The CDR3 covers 15 residues. Germline V lookup: CDR1 MNHEY, CDR2 SMNVEV (reference sequence). The V end lost 5 bases, the J end lost 5 bases, and 18 bases lay between the germline ends.

V usage is TRBV19 and J usage is TRBJ1-1; perhaps TRBD1 as D (5 bases). The germline V and J ends were trimmed by 1 base and 5 bases, with 11 bases remaining between them. This CDR3 region has 14 residues. CDR1 is LNHDA, CDR2 SQIVND, per germline (reference sequence). CDR3 loop: CASSIGGSRTEAFF. The CDR3, as DNA: TGTGCCAGTAGTATAGGGGGCTCGAGGACTGAAGCTTTCTTT.

The rearrangement joins TRBV11-2 to TRBJ2-7; 10 bases are shared with TRBD1. This CDR3 contains 16 residues. Germline V gene lookup returns CDR1 SGHAT and CDR2 FQNNGV. V shed 5 bases and J 9 bases; nucleotides not matched to a gene: 16. The CDR3: CASSASLGGQGVTQYF. CDR3 in DNA: TGTGCCAGCAGCGCCAGCCTAGGTGGACAGGGGGTCACGCAGTACTTC.

The chain combines TRBV29-1 with TRBJ1-2; D perhaps matches TRBD1 (5 bases). The CDR3 runs 14 residues. Trimming took 0 bases from V and 7 from J, leaving 15 bases between them. Germline values: CDR1 SQVTM, CDR2 ANQGSEA. In nucleotides, the CDR3 is TGCAGCGTTGAAGAGGTCGGATTAACAGGTGGCTACACCTTC. Translated, it gives CSVEEVGLTGGYTF.

A single count supports this clone. This specimen includes other DNA sequences encoding the same CDR3. The chain couples TRBV28 to TRBJ2-3; 9 bases align to TRBD2. Trimming cost V 5 bases and J 1 base; bases outside gene matches: 4. The germline gives CDR1 MDHEN, CDR2 SYDVKM. This CDR3 contains 15 residues. The CDR3 loop is CASSLIAGGTDTQYF. In DNA form, the CDR3 reads TGTGCCAGCAGTCTCATAGCGGGAGGCACAGATACGCAGTATTTT.

The CDR3 bases are TGTGCCAGCAGCTTATGGAGGGCAGGACCTGAAAAACTGTTTTTT. Translating gives CASSLWRAGPEKLFF. The chain is built from TRBV7-9 and TRBJ1-4; D gene unclear. V was trimmed by 2 bases and J by 7 bases, leaving 14 bases between them. Germline-derived CDR1 and CDR2 are SEHNR and FQNEAQ (reference sequence). The CDR3 loop spans 15 amino acids. Together with reference TRBV7-9 and TRBJ1-4, the CDR3 gives the full variable domain: DTGVSQNPRHKITKRGQNVTFRCDPISEHNRLYWYRQTLGQGPEFLTYFQNEAQLEKSRLLSDRFSAERPKGSFSTLEIQRTEQGDSAMYLCASSLWRAGPEKLFFGSGTQLSVL.

Only a few counts were recorded for this clone. V gene TRBV10-3 combines with J gene TRBJ2-7; no clear D. Germline CDR1 is ENHRY and CDR2 is SYGVKD. V was pared by 5 bases and J by 5 bases, with 7 bases between. This CDR3 region has 11 residues. The CDR3 reads CAISLRDEQYF. As DNA, the CDR3 is TGTGCCATCAGTCTCCGGGACGAGCAGTACTTC.

The V gene is TRBV28, the J gene TRBJ2-5; possibly TRBD1 for D (5 bases). Germline V lookup: CDR1 MDHEN, CDR2 SYDVKM. V shed 7 bases and J shed 4 bases, with 25 bases lying between them. The CDR3 length is 17 residues. The CDR3 DNA follows: TGTGCCAGCACAGCCCCCCCCTCAGGGTCCGTCCGAGAGACCCAGTACTTC. Amino acid sequence: CASTAPPSGSVRETQYF.

The chain is built from TRBV7-9 and TRBJ2-3; 9 positions agree with TRBD2. The CDR3 consists of 15 residues. Germline CDR1 reads SEHNR; CDR2 reads FQNEAQ (reference sequence). With 2 bases clipped from V and 2 bases from J, the junction kept 2 bases outside the gene matches. The CDR3 region has the DNA TGTGCCAGCAGCTTATTAGCGGGGGTCACAGATACGCAGTATTTT. Residues: CASSLLAGVTDTQYF.

The chain has TRBV15 and TRBJ1-4, with 9 bases identical to TRBD1. Germline loops: CDR1 LNHNV, CDR2 YYDKDF (reference sequence). CDR3 length equals 14 residues. With V trimmed by 3 bases and J by 4 bases, 0 bases remained unmatched. CDR3 in amino acids: CATSRTGGNEKLFF. DNA of the CDR3: TGTGCCACCAGCAGGACAGGGGGTAATGAAAAACTGTTTTTT.

This clone was observed a few times. The chain couples TRBV5-1 to TRBJ2-2, with TRBD2 matching over 8 bases. Germline lookup yields CDR1 SGHRS and CDR2 YFSETQ. J gave up 4 bases and V 9 bases, and 11 bases lay outside the gene matches. CDR3 length: 15 residues. CDR3 DNA sequence: TGCGCCACCCGAAGCGGGAGACGAACCACCGGGGAGCTGTTTTTT. Protein: CATRSGRRTTGELFF.

This rearrangement joins TRBV6-1 to TRBJ1-1; unclear D gene. The V end was cut by 7 bases, the J end by 1 base, with 10 bases between. Germline values: CDR1 MNHNS, CDR2 SASEGT. CDR3 length: 13 residues. The CDR3 here is CASKLQPNTEAFF. CDR3 DNA: TGTGCCAGCAAGTTGCAGCCGAACACTGAAGCTTTCTTT.

This clone came up a few times. The gene calls are TRBV5-1 and TRBJ2-6, with a weak D call TRBD1 (5 bases). V lost 4 bases to trimming and J lost 0 bases, with 8 bases between them. The germline V gene has CDR1 SGHRS and CDR2 YFSETQ. This CDR3 comprises 15 residues. CDR3 bases: TGCGCCAGCAGCGACCAGGGCTCTGGGGCCAACGTCCTGACTTTC. As protein: CASSDQGSGANVLTF.

This chain connects TRBV18 to TRBJ2-7; 7 nucleotides line up with TRBD2. With V trimmed by 0 bases and J by 2 bases, 4 bases remained unmatched. Germline-derived CDR1 and CDR2 are KGHSH and LQKENI. CDR3 length equals 15 residues. The CDR3 here is CASSPPSGKAYEQYF. The CDR3 bases are TGTGCCAGCTCACCACCAAGCGGGAAAGCCTACGAGCAGTACTTC.